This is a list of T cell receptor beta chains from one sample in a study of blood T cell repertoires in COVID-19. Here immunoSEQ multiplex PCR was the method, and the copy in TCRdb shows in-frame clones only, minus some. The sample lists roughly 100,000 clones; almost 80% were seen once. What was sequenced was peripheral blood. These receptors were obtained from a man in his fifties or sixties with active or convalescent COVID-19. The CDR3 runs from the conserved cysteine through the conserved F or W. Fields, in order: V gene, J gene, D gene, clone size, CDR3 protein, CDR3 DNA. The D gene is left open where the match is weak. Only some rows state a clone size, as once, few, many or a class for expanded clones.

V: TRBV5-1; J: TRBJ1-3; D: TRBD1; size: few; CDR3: CASSGQGVSGNTIYF; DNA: TGCGCCAGCAGCGGACAGGGGGTCTCTGGAAACACCATATATTTT
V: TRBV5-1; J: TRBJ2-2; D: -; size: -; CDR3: CASSLNSANTGELFF; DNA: TGCGCCAGCAGCTTGAATAGCGCTAACACCGGGGAGCTGTTTTTT
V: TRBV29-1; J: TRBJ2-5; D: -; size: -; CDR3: CSVGTGGQETQYF; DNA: TGCAGCGTAGGGACTGGCGGCCAAGAGACCCAGTACTTC
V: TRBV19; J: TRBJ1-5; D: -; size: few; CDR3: CASSSLGRGHQPQHF; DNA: TGTGCCAGTAGTTCCCTCGGAAGGGGCCATCAGCCCCAGCATTTT
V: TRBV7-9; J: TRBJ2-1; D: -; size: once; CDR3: CASSSLDNEQFF; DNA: TGTGCCAGCAGCTCACTGGACAATGAGCAGTTCTTC
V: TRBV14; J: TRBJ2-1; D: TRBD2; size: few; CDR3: CASSQGLGLAGYNEQFF; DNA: TGTGCCAGCAGCCAAGGCTTAGGGCTAGCGGGGTACAATGAGCAGTTCTTC
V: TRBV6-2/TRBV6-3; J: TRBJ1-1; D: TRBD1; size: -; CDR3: CASSSSTGGTEAFF; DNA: TGTGCCAGCAGTTCTTCTACAGGGGGCACTGAAGCTTTCTTT
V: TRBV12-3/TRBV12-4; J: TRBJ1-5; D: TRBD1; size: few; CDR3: CASSTGEDQPQHF; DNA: TGTGCCAGCAGCACAGGGGAGGATCAGCCCCAGCATTTT
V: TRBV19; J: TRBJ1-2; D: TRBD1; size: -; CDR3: CASSRQGGDYGYTF; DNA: TGTGCCAGTAGTCGACAGGGAGGAGACTATGGCTACACCTTC
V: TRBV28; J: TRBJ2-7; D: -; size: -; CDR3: CASSPHTGQSYEQYF; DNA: TGTGCCAGCTCTCCGCACACCGGACAGTCCTACGAGCAGTACTTC
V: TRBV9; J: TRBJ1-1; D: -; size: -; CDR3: CASSVDGTNTEAFF; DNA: TGTGCCAGCAGCGTGGACGGGACTAACACTGAAGCTTTCTTT
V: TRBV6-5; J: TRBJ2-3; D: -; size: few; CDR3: CASSSQGRADTQYF; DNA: TGTGCCAGCAGTTCTCAGGGGAGAGCAGATACGCAGTATTTT
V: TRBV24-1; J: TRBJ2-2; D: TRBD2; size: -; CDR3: CATRTSGMAGELFF; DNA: TGTGCCACCCGGACTAGCGGGATGGCCGGGGAGCTGTTTTTT
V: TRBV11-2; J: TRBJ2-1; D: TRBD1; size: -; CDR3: CASSLRDRVYNEQFF; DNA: TGTGCCAGCAGCCTCCGGGACAGGGTCTACAATGAGCAGTTCTTC
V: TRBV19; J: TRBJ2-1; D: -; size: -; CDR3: CAGSQRLTGASYNEQFF; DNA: TGTGCCGGCTCCCAACGCCTGACAGGCGCCTCCTACAATGAGCAGTTCTTC
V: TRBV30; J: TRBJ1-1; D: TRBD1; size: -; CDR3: CAWRGQGARSAEAFF; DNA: TGTGCCTGGAGAGGGCAGGGGGCGCGATCAGCTGAAGCTTTCTTT
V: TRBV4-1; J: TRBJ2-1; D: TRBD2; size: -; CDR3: CASSQEELAGDNEQFF; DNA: TGCGCCAGCAGCCAAGAAGAACTAGCGGGAGACAATGAGCAGTTCTTC
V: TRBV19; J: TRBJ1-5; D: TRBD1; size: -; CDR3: CASTKLQGGNSNQPQHF; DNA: TGTGCCAGTACCAAACTCCAGGGGGGAAATAGCAATCAGCCCCAGCATTTT
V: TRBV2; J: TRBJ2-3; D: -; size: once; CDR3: CASSVRDTQYF; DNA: TGTGCCAGCAGTGTTAGAGATACGCAGTATTTT
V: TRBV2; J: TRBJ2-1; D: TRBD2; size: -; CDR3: CASSGGLASSYNEQFF; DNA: TGTGCCAGCAGTGGGGGACTAGCGAGCTCCTACAATGAGCAGTTCTTC
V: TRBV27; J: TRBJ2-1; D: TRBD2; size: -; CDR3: CASTSPGLAPTRQFF; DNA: TGTGCCAGCACCTCCCCGGGACTAGCGCCCACAAGGCAGTTCTTC
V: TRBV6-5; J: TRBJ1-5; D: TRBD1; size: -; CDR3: CASRGQGSNQPQHF; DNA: TGTGCCAGCAGGGGACAGGGGAGCAATCAGCCCCAGCATTTT
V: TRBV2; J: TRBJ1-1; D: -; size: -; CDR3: CASSEINTFNTEAFF; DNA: TGTGCCAGCAGTGAAATTAACACCTTCAACACTGAAGCTTTCTTT
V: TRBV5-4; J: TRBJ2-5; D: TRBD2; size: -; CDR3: CASSSYGLAEAQTQYF; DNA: TGTGCCAGCAGCTCATACGGACTAGCGGAGGCACAGACCCAGTACTTC
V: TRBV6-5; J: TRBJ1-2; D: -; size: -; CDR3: CASGRDLGYTF; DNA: TGTGCCAGCGGCCGGGATTTAGGCTACACCTTC
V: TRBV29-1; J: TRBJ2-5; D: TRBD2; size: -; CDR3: CSVGASGKGETQYF; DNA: TGCAGCGTTGGGGCTAGCGGGAAGGGGGAGACCCAGTACTTC
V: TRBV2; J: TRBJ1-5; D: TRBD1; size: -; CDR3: CASSDQGQANQPQHF; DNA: TGTGCCAGCAGTGATCAGGGACAGGCCAATCAGCCCCAGCATTTT
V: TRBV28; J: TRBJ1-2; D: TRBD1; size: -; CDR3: CASSLFTGGADGYTF; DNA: TGTGCCAGCAGTTTATTTACAGGGGGCGCGGATGGCTACACCTTC
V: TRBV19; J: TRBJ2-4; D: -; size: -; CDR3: CASRETGAKNIQYF; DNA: TGTGCCAGTAGGGAAACGGGAGCCAAAAACATTCAGTACTTC